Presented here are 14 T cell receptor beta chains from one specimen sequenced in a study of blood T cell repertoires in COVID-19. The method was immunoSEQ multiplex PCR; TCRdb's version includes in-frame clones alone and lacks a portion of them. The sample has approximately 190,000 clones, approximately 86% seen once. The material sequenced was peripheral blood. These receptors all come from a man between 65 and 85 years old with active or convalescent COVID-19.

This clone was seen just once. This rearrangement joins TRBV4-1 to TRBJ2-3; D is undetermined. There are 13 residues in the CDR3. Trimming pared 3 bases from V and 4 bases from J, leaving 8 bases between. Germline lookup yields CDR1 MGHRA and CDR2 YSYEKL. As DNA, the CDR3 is TGCGCCAGCAGCCATCTACCGGCAGATACGCAGTATTTT. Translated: CASSHLPADTQYF.

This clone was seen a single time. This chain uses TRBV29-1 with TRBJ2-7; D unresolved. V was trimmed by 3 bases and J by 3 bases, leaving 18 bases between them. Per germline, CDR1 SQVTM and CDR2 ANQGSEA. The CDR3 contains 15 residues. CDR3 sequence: CSVDRMAVEHYEQYF. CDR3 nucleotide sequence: TGCAGCGTTGATAGAATGGCAGTGGAGCACTACGAGCAGTACTTC.

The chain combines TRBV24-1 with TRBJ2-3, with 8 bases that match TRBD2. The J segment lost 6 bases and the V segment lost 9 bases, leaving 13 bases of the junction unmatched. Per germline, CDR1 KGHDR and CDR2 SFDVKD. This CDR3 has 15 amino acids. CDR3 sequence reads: CATRGGANHRDTQYF. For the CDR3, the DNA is TGTGCCACCCGGGGGGGGGCGAATCATAGGGATACGCAGTATTTT.

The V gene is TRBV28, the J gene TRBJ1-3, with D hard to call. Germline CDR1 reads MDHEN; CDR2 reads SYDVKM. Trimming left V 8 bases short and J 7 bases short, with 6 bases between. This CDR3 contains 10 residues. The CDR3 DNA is TGTGCCAGCGCGGGTAACACCATATATTTT. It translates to CASAGNTIYF. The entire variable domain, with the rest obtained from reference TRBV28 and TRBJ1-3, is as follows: DVKVTQSSRYLVKRTGEKVFLECVQDMDHENMFWYRQDPGLGLRLIYFSYDVKMKEKGDIPEGYSVSREKKERFSLILESASTNQTSMYLCASAGNTIYFGEGSWLTVV.

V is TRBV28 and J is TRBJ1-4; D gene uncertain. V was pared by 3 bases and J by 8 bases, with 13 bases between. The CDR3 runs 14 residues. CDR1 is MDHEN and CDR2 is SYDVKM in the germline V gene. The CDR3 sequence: CASSFLAQKEKLFF. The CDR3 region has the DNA TGTGCCAGCAGTTTCTTGGCCCAAAAGGAAAAACTGTTTTTT.

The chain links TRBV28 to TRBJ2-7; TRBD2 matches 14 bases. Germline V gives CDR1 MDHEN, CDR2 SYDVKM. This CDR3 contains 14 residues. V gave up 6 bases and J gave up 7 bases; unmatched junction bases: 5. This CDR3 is CASRGTSGSWEQYF. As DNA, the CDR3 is TGTGCCAGCAGGGGGACTAGCGGGAGCTGGGAGCAGTACTTC.

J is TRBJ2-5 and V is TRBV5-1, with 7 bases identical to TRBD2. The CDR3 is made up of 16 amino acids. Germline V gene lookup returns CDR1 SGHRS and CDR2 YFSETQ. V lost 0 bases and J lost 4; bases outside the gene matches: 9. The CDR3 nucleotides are TGCGCCAGCAGCTTGGGCCTAGCGTCGGGGGGAGAGACCCAGTACTTC. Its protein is CASSLGLASGGETQYF.

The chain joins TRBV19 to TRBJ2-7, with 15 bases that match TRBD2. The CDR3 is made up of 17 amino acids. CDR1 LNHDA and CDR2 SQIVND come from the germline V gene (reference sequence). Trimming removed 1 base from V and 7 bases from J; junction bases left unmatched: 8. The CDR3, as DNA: TGTGCCAGTAGTATAGGTCCCGGGACTAGCGGGAGGTCGGAGCAGTACTTC. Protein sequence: CASSIGPGTSGRSEQYF.

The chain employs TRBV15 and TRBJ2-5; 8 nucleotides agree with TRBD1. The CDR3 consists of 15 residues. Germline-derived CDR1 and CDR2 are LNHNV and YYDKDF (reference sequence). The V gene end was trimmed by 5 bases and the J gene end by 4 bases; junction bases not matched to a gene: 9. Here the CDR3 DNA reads TGTGCCACCAGCGATCGGACAGGGACCTCAGAGACCCAGTACTTC. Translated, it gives CATSDRTGTSETQYF.

CDR3 DNA: TGTGCCAGCAGTTCCCTGAGGGGGGGGATTGAAAAACTGTTTTTT. It codes for CASSSLRGGIEKLFF. The V gene is TRBV28, the J gene TRBJ1-4; maybe TRBD1 (6 bases). This CDR3 is built from 15 residues. Between the trimmed V and J ends, which lost 4 bases and 7 bases, there was a span of 16 bases. Germline CDR1 MDHEN, CDR2 SYDVKM.

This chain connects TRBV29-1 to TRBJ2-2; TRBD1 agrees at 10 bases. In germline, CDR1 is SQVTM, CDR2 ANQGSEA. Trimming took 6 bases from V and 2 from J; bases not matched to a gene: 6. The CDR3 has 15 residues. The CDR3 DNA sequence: TGCAGCGTGTTAACGACAGGGGGCAACACCGGGGAGCTGTTTTTT. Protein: CSVLTTGGNTGELFF.

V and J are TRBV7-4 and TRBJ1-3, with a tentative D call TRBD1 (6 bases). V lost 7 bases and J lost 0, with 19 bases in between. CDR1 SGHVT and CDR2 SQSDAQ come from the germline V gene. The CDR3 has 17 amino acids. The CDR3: CASTRGDTRRSGNTIYF. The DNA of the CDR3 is TGTGCCAGCACCCGAGGGGACACCCGACGCTCTGGAAACACCATATATTTT. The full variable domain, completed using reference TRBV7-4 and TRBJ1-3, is GAGVSQSPRYKVAKRGRDVALRCDSISGHVTLYWYRQTLGQGSEVLTYSQSDAQRDKSGRPSGRFSAERPERSVSTLKIQRTEQGDSAVYLCASTRGDTRRSGNTIYFGEGSWLTVV.

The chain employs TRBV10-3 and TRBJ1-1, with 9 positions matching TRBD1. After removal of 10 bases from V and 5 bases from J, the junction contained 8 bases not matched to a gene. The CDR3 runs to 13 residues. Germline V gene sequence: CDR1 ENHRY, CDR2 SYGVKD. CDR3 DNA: TGTGCCACTAAGGGACAGGGACGAACTGAAGCTTTCTTT. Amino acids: CATKGQGRTEAFF.

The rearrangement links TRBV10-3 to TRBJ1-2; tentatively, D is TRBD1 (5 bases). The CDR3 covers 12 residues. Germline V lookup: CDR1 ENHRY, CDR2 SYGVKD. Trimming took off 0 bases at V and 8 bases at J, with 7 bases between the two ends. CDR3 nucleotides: TGTGCCATCAGTGAGTCGCAGGGAGGCTACACCTTC. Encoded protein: CAISESQGGYTF.